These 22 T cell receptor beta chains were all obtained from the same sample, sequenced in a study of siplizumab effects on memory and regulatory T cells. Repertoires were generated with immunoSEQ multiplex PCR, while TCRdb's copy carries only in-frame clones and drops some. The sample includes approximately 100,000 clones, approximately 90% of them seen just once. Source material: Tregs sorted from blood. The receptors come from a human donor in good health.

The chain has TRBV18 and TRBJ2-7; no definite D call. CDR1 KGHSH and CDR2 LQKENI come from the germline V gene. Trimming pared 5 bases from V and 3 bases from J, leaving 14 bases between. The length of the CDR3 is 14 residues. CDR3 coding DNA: TGTGCCAGCTCATTTACCGGAGCGAGCTACGAGCAGTACTTC. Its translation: CASSFTGASYEQYF.

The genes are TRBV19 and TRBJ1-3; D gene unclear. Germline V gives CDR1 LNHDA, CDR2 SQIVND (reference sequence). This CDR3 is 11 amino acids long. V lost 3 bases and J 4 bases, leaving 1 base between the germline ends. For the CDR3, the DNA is TGTGCCAGTAGTATGGGAAACACCATATATTTT. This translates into CASSMGNTIYF. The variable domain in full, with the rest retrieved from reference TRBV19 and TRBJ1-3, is DGGITQSPKYLFRKEGQNVTLSCEQNLNHDAMYWYRQDPGQGLRLIYYSQIVNDFQKGDIAEGYSVSREKKESFPLTVTSAQKNPTAFYLCASSMGNTIYFGEGSWLTVV.

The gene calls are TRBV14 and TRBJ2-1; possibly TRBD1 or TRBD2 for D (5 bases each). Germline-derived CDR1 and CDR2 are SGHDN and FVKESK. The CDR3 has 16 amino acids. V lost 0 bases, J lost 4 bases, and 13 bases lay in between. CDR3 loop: CASSQEWGSVYNEQFF. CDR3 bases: TGTGCCAGCAGCCAAGAGTGGGGGAGCGTATACAATGAGCAGTTCTTC.

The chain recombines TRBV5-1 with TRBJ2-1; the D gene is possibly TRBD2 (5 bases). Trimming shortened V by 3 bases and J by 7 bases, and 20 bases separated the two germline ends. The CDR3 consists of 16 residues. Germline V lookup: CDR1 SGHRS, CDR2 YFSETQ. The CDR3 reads CASSWIQRTSGNEQFF. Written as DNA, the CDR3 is TGCGCCAGCAGCTGGATTCAGCGGACCTCTGGGAATGAGCAGTTCTTC.

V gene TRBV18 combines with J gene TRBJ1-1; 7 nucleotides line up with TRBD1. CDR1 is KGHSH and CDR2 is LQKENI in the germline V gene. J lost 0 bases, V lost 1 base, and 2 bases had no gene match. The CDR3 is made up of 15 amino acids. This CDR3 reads CASSPRDSLNTEAFF. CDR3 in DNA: TGTGCCAGCTCACCACGGGACAGTTTGAACACTGAAGCTTTCTTT.

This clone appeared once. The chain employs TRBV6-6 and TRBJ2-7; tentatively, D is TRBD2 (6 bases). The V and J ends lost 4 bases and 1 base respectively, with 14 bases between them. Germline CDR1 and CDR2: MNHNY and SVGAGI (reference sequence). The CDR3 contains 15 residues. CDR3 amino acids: CASSFLAGKSYEQYF. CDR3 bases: TGTGCCAGCAGTTTCCTGGCGGGAAAGTCCTACGAGCAGTACTTC.

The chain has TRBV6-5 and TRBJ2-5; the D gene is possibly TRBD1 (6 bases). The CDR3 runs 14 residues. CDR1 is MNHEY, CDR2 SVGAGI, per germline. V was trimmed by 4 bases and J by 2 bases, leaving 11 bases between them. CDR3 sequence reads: CASSWGTGQETQYF. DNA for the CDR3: TGTGCCAGCAGTTGGGGTACAGGGCAAGAGACCCAGTACTTC.

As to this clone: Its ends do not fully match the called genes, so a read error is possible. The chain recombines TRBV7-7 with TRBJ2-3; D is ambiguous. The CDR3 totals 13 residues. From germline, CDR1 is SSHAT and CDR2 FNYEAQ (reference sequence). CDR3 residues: CASSLTPPDTQYF. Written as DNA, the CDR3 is TGTGCTAGCAGCTTAACTCCCCCAGATACGCAGTATTTT.

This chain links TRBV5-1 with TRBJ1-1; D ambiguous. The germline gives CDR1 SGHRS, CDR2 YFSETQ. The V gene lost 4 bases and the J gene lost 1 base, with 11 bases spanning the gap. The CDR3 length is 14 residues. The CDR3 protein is CASSHGRRNTEAFF. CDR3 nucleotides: TGCGCCAGCAGCCACGGACGGAGGAACACTGAAGCTTTCTTT.

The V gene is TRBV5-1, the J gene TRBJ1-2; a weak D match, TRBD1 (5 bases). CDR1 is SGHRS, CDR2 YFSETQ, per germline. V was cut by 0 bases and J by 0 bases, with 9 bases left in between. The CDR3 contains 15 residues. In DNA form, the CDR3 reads TGCGCCAGCAGCTTGGGACAGCCAACTAACTATGGCTACACCTTC. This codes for CASSLGQPTNYGYTF.

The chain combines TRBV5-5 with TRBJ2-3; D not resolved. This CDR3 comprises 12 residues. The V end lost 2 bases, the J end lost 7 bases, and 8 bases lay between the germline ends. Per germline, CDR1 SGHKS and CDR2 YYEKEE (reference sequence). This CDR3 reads CASSFSPNTQYF. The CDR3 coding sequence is TGTGCCAGCAGCTTTTCGCCTAATACGCAGTATTTT.

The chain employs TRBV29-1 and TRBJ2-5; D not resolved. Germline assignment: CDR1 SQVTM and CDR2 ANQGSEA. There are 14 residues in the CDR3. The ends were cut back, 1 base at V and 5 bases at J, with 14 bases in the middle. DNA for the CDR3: TGCAGCGTTGAAGTGGATTGGGCATTGGAGACCCAGTACTTC. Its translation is CSVEVDWALETQYF.

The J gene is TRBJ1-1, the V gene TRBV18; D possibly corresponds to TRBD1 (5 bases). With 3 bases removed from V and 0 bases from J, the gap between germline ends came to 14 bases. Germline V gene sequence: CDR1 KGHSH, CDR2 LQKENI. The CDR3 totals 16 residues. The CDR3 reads CASSPRPAGLNTEAFF. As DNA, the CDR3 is TGTGCCAGCTCACCCCGACCCGCGGGGCTGAACACTGAAGCTTTCTTT.

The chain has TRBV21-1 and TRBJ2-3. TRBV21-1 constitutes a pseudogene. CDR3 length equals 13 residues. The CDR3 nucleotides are TGTGCCAGCAGCAAAGGTTACCCAGATACGCAGTATTTT. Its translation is CASSKGYPDTQYF.

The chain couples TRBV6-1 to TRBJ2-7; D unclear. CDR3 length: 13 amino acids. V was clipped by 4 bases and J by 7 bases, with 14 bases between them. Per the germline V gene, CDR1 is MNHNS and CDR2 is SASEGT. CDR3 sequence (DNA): TGTGCCAGCAGTGGGACCTTAGGCCGGGAGCAGTACTTC. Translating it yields CASSGTLGREQYF.

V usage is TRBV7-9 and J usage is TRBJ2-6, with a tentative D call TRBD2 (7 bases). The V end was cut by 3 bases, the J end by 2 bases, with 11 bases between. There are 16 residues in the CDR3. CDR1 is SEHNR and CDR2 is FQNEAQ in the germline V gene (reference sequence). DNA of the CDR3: TGTGCCAGCAGCTTGGGAGGGGGAGCTGGGGCCAACGTCCTGACTTTC. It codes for CASSLGGGAGANVLTF.

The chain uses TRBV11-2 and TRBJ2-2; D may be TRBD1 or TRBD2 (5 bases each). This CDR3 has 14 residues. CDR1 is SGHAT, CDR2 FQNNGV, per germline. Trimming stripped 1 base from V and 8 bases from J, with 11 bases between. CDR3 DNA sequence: TGTGCCAGCAGCTTAGGGGGGTATAGAGGGGAGCTGTTTTTT. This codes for CASSLGGYRGELFF. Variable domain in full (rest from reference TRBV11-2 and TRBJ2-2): EAGVAQSPRYKIIEKRQSVAFWCNPISGHATLYWYQQILGQGPKLLIQFQNNGVVDDSQLPKDRFSAERLKGVDSTLKIQPAKLEDSAVYLCASSLGGYRGELFFGEGSRLTVL.

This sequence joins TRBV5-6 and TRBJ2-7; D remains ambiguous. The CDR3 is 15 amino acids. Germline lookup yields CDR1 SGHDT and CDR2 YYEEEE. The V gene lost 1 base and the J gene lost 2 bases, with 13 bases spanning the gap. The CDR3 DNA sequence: TGTGCCAGCAGCTTGCGAGGAGAAACAGCCTACGAGCAGTACTTC. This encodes CASSLRGETAYEQYF.

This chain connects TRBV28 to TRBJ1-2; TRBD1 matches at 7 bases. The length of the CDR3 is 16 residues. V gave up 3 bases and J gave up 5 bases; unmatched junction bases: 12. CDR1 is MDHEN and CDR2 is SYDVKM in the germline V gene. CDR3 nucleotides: TGTGCCAGCAGTTTTCCCTTCGGGGGGGGACAGTATGGCTACACCTTC. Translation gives CASSFPFGGGQYGYTF.

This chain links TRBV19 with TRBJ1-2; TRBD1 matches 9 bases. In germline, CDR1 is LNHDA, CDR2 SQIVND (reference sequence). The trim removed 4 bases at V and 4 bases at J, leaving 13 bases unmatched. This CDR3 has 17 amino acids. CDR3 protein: CASSRTGASIRIYGYTF. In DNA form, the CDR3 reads TGTGCCAGTAGTAGGACAGGGGCCAGCATCAGGATCTATGGCTACACCTTC.

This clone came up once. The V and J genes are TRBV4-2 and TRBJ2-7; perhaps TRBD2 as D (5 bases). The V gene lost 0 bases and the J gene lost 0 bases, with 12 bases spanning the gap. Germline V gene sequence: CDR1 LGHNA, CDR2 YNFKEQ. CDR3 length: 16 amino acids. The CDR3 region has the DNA TGTGCCAGCAGCCAAGATCGTTCTAGCAGCTCCTACGAGCAGTACTTC. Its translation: CASSQDRSSSSYEQYF.

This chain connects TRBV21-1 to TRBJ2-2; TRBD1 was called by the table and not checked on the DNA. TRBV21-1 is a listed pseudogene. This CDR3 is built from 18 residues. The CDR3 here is CASSRLSRTGKNTGELFF. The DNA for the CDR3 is TGTGCCAGCAGCAGACTCTCCCGGACAGGGAAAAACACCGGGGAGCTGTTTTTT.